These T cell receptor beta chains were read from a single sample in a study of cytomegalovirus exposure and HLA in healthy donors. Method: immunoSEQ multiplex PCR; TCRdb's copy keeps in-frame clones and lacks some. The sample has just over 150,000 clones; approximately 78% are singletons. Sequencing was performed on PBMCs. The receptors originated from a woman between 35 and 50 years old in good health and CMV-seronegative. The CDR3 runs from the conserved cysteine through the conserved F or W. D genes are given only for firm matches. Some rows mark clone size as missing; the rest say once, few, many or name a class of expanded clone.

>TRBV6-5|-|TRBJ1-2|once
TGTGCCAGCAGTTACTCAGGGGTGGGCTATGGCTACACCTTC
CASSYSGVGYGYTF
>TRBV5-1|TRBD1|TRBJ2-3|-
TGCGCCAGCAGCCAACAGGGGAAAGATACGCAGTATTTT
CASSQQGKDTQYF
>TRBV4-1|TRBD1|TRBJ1-4|-
TGCGCCAGCAGCCAGGGGGACAGGAGAAATGAAAAACTGTTTTTT
CASSQGDRRNEKLFF
>TRBV27|TRBD1|TRBJ1-2|-
TGTGCCAGCAGTCAGAGGACAGGGGAAGGCTACACCTTC
CASSQRTGEGYTF
>TRBV6-4|-|TRBJ1-1|-
TGTGCCAGCAGTGACTCGACGGGTGGAGCTAGCGAAGCTTTCTTT
CASSDSTGGASEAFF
>TRBV6-1|-|TRBJ1-2|-
TGTGCCAGCAGTGAAGGTGCAGGGGTGAGCTATGGCTACACCTTC
CASSEGAGVSYGYTF
>TRBV9|TRBD2|TRBJ2-3|-
TGTGCCAGCAGCGTAGAGTGGGGGGGTGCAGATACGCAGTATTTT
CASSVEWGGADTQYF
>TRBV14|TRBD1|TRBJ2-1|-
TGTGCCAGCAGCCGGGAGGACAGGGGCTCCTACAATGAGCAGTTCTTC
CASSREDRGSYNEQFF
>TRBV19|-|TRBJ2-2|-
TGTGCCAGTAGTATAGTGGGGGCAGGCTTAACCGGGGAGCTGTTTTTT
CASSIVGAGLTGELFF
>TRBV6-5|-|TRBJ2-5|-
TGTGCCAGCAGTTACTCTGGAGGGGCGGAGACCCAGTACTTC
CASSYSGGAETQYF
>TRBV6-6|-|TRBJ1-2|-
TGTGCCAGCAGTCGGGCTAACTATGGCTACACCTTC
CASSRANYGYTF
>TRBV29-1|TRBD1|TRBJ1-5|-
TGCAGCGTTAAGGGGGCGGGCAATCAGCCCCAGCATTTT
CSVKGAGNQPQHF
>TRBV5-1|TRBD2|TRBJ2-7|-
TGCGCCAGCAGCTTAGGACTAGCGGGGTCTCCAGTTGACGAGCAGTACTTC
CASSLGLAGSPVDEQYF
>TRBV6-1|-|TRBJ1-2|-
TGTGCCAGCAGCGTTAGGACAGCTACCTATGGCTACACCTTC
CASSVRTATYGYTF
>TRBV7-3|-|TRBJ2-6|-
TGTGCCAGCAGCTTAAGTCACATTATCTCTGGGGCCAACGTCCTGACTTTC
CASSLSHIISGANVLTF
>TRBV2|-|TRBJ1-1|once
TGTGCCAGCACCCAAACCCCAGGCTTGAACACTGAAGCTTTCTTT
CASTQTPGLNTEAFF
>TRBV18|-|TRBJ1-6|-
TGTGCCAGCATACAGTCGCCAGGGAATAATTCACCCCTCCACTTT
CASIQSPGNNSPLHF
>TRBV5-1|-|TRBJ2-5|-
TGCGCCAGCAACCATGAGGATACAGAGACCCAGTACTTC
CASNHEDTETQYF
>TRBV7-2|TRBD1|TRBJ1-1|-
TGTGCCAGCAGCTTAAGACAGGGTAGCACTGAAGCTTTCTTT
CASSLRQGSTEAFF
>TRBV5-5|-|TRBJ1-5|-
TGTGCCAGCAGCTTAACCGCCGGGGGAGGCAATCAGCCCCAGCATTTT
CASSLTAGGGNQPQHF
>TRBV27|-|TRBJ2-1|-
TGTGCCAGCAGTTTATCCCCCTTGAATGAGCAGTTCTTC
CASSLSPLNEQFF
>TRBV5-5|-|TRBJ2-5|-
TGTGCCAGCAGCATTTCGGGGTCCCCAGCGACCCAGTACTTC
CASSISGSPATQYF
>TRBV25-1|-|TRBJ1-4|-
TGTGCCAGTCGTCTGGGGGCAGTTGAAAAACTGTTTTTT
CASRLGAVEKLFF
>TRBV18|TRBD1|TRBJ1-5|-
TGTGCCAGCTCACAGGGACAGGGCGGCAATCAGCCCCAGCATTTT
CASSQGQGGNQPQHF
>TRBV12-5|TRBD1|TRBJ1-1|-
TGTGCTAGTGGACGCCAGAAAGGGGGCAGAACTGAAGCTTTCTTT
CASGRQKGGRTEAFF
>TRBV2|-|TRBJ1-2|-
TGTGCCAGCAGTGAATTCATGGGCATGACGGGCTACACCTTC
CASSEFMGMTGYTF
>TRBV10-1|-|TRBJ1-5|once
TGCGCCAGCAGTGAGTATGCCGGTCAGCCCCAGCATTTT
CASSEYAGQPQHF
>TRBV6-6|TRBD2|TRBJ2-1|-
TGTGCCAGCAGTCGTAGCGGGGGGGCCCATGAGCAGTTCTTC
CASSRSGGAHEQFF
>TRBV6-5|-|TRBJ1-6|-
TGTGCCAGCCGGGGGTTTGAACATAATTCACCCCTCCACTTT
CASRGFEHNSPLHF
>TRBV7-6|-|TRBJ2-7|-
TGTGCCAGCAGCTTAGAGGCAGGGCGAACCTACGAGCAGTACTTC
CASSLEAGRTYEQYF
>TRBV7-9|-|TRBJ2-6|-
TGTGCCAGCAGCTTGGCGGCCCCTGGGGCCAACGTCCTGACTTTC
CASSLAAPGANVLTF
>TRBV19|-|TRBJ1-3|once
TGTGCCAGTAGTATCCTGGTACAGTCTACCTCTGGAAACACCATATATTTT
CASSILVQSTSGNTIYF
>TRBV5-5|-|TRBJ1-1|few
TGTGCCAGCAGCTTGTCCCCTGGAGTTACGAACACTGAAGCTTTCTTT
CASSLSPGVTNTEAFF
>TRBV10-2|-|TRBJ2-5|-
TGCGCCAGCGGGGGGCGGGGGACGGAGACCCAGTACTTC
CASGGRGTETQYF
>TRBV4-1|TRBD2|TRBJ2-5|-
TGCGCCAGCAGCGTCGGGGGGGCCGAAGAGACCCAGTACTTC
CASSVGGAEETQYF
>TRBV19|-|TRBJ2-5|-
TGTGCCAGTAGTCCCGACCGGCGGGCCCAGTACTTC
CASSPDRRAQYF
>TRBV10-2|TRBD2|TRBJ2-5|-
TGCGCCAGCAGTGCGGGACTAGCGGCCACCCAGTACTTC
CASSAGLAATQYF